The 27 T cell receptor beta chains listed next were all sequenced from one sample in a study of blood T cells in healthy people across ages. PCR was performed a second time for 7 to 11 cycles using a sample-barcoded 5' primer and a J-beta primer mix. TCRdb passed the 5' RACE reads through MiXCR, listing each CDR3 protein once. The sample carries more than 500,000 distinct CDR3 sequences, 25% to 30% recorded once. The specimen sequenced was blood. These receptors were collected from a woman in her 70s in good health.

This clonotype was recorded only once. The chain carries TRBV4-2 and TRBJ2-5; 9 bases agree with TRBD1. The DNA end is a closer match to TRBJ2-7, so the J assignment may be wrong. Per germline, CDR1 LGHNA and CDR2 YNFKEQ. CDR3 length: 15 residues. CDR3 region: CASSPKPGQGYEQYF. The CDR3 DNA reads as TGTGCCAGCAGCCCAAAACCGGGACAGGGCTACGAGCAGTACTTC.

This clonotype was found many times. The chain is built from TRBV6-2 or TRBV6-3 and TRBJ2-6; 9 positions match TRBD2. The CDR3 runs 19 residues. V shed 8 bases and J 1 base; nucleotides not matched to a gene: 15. Per the germline V gene, CDR1 is MNHEY and CDR2 is SVGEGT. CDR3 residues: CASVLFGGTSISGANVLTF. The DNA for the CDR3 is TGTGCCAGCGTGCTCTTCGGAGGGACTAGCATATCTGGGGCCAACGTCCTGACTTTC.

This chain uses TRBV7-3 with TRBJ2-7; 9 nucleotides agree with TRBD1. V lost 5 bases, J lost 6 bases, and 5 bases stayed unmatched. The CDR3 totals 13 residues. The V gene's germline CDR1 is SGHTA and CDR2 FQGTGA. DNA of the CDR3: TGTGCCAGCAGCCCCAACAGGGGGCTCGAGCAGTACTTC. It yields the protein CASSPNRGLEQYF. Variable domain in full (rest from reference TRBV7-3 and TRBJ2-7): GAGVSQTPSNKVTEKGKYVELRCDPISGHTALYWYRQSLGQGPEFLIYFQGTGAADDSGLPNDRFFAVRPEGSVSTLKIQRTERGDSAVYLCASSPNRGLEQYFGPGTRLTVT.

The chain joins TRBV4-1 to TRBJ2-1; 7 nucleotides align to TRBD1. The junction had 15 bases not matched to a gene; V was cut back by 0 bases and J by 4 bases. The germline V gene encodes CDR1 MGHRA and CDR2 YSYEKL. The CDR3 is 19 residues long. This CDR3 reads CASSQDSPDRRRRYNEQFF. In DNA, the CDR3 is TGCGCCAGCAGCCAAGATTCTCCGGACAGGAGACGAAGATACAATGAGCAGTTCTTC.

This clonotype was recorded a few times. The V call is TRBV21-1, the J call TRBJ1-2; the tabulated D call, TRBD1, remains unverified against the DNA. TRBV21-1 has pseudogene status. The CDR3 has 16 amino acids. The CDR3 region is CASSKAQTGEHYGYTF. For the CDR3, the DNA is TGTGCCAGCAGCAAAGCCCAGACAGGGGAACACTATGGCTACACCTTC.

This clonotype was counted a few times. The CDR3 DNA follows: TGTGCCAGCAGGTTGACTCACAGCTATGGCTACACCTTC. Amino acids: CASRLTHSYGYTF. This rearrangement joins TRBV6-5 to TRBJ1-2; D gene uncertain. The germline V and J ends were trimmed by 6 bases and 4 bases, with 12 bases remaining between them. Germline V CDR1 and CDR2: MNHEY, SVGAGI. The CDR3 is 13 residues long.

This chain joins TRBV5-1 and TRBJ2-3; D assignment may be TRBD1 or TRBD2 (5 bases each). CDR1 is SGHRS, CDR2 YFSETQ, per germline. The CDR3 is 14 amino acids. Trimming stripped 4 bases from V and 6 bases from J, with 15 bases between. The CDR3 DNA is TGCGCCAGCAGCCCGGGACCAATCGAGGATACGCAGTATTTT. Its translation: CASSPGPIEDTQYF.

The chain has TRBV7-9 and TRBJ1-4; 7 bases map to TRBD1. The germline V gene has CDR1 SEHNR and CDR2 FQNEAQ (reference sequence). CDR3 length: 12 amino acids. Losses at the gene ends were 5 bases for V and 9 bases for J; bases not matched to a gene: 3. The CDR3 region has the DNA TGTGCCAGCAGCCTGGGACAGCAAAAACTGTTTTTT. It codes for CASSLGQQKLFF.

The chain uses TRBV7-2 and TRBJ2-1; 9 bases are shared with TRBD2. This CDR3 is 14 amino acids long. Trimming at V came to 6 bases and at J to 7 bases, leaving 7 bases not matched to a gene. Germline CDR1 and CDR2: SGHTA and FQGNSA. This chain's CDR3 is CASRGPSGVNEQFF. The CDR3, as DNA: TGTGCCAGCAGGGGGCCTAGCGGGGTAAATGAGCAGTTCTTC.

The chain employs TRBV12-3 or TRBV12-4 and TRBJ1-4; the D gene is possibly TRBD1 (6 bases). V lost 7 bases and J lost 7, with 22 bases in between. The CDR3 totals 16 residues. The CDR3 bases are TGTGCCAGCACCCGCAGGGGATCGGTTTTTTTTGAAAAACTGTTTTTT. This sequence encodes CASTRRGSVFFEKLFF.

To note about this clonotype: Since the CDR3 does not end with the conserved phenylalanine or tryptophan, this likely comes from a read error. CDR3 region: CASSPNPGGTETQYL. The CDR3 nucleotides are TGTGCCAGCAGCCCCAACCCCGGTGGGACAGAGACCCAGTACTTA. This chain joins TRBV7-9 and TRBJ2-5; D could derive from TRBD1 or TRBD2 (5 bases each). The CDR3 consists of 15 residues. Trimming removed 5 bases from V and 4 bases from J, with 17 bases in between. Germline loops: CDR1 SEHNR, CDR2 FQNEAQ (reference sequence).

This clonotype has more than one count but fewer than ten. The CDR3 region has the DNA TGTGCCAGCAGCTTAAATTTCTTGGGACTAGCGGGGAACGAGCAGTACTTC. Translation: CASSLNFLGLAGNEQYF. V gene TRBV11-2 combines with J gene TRBJ2-7, with 13 bases aligning to TRBD2. Trimming took 2 bases from V and 5 from J; bases not matched to a gene: 9. The CDR3 covers 17 residues. Per the germline V gene, CDR1 is SGHAT and CDR2 is FQNNGV.

This sequence joins TRBV7-9 and TRBJ2-4; D is possibly TRBD2 (6 bases). V lost 5 bases, J lost 0 bases, and 14 bases lay in between. CDR1 and CDR2 from the germline V gene are SEHNR and FQNEAQ (reference sequence). This CDR3 has 16 amino acids. This CDR3 reads CASSLAGRGAKNIQYF. CDR3 nucleotide sequence: TGTGCCAGCAGCCTCGCCGGGCGGGGAGCCAAAAACATTCAGTACTTC.

In this sample, this clonotype turned up a few times. The gene calls are TRBV7-2 and TRBJ2-2; no firm D call. The CDR3 is made up of 14 amino acids. Trimming took off 7 bases at V and 7 bases at J, with 16 bases between the two ends. Germline CDR1 and CDR2: SGHTA and FQGNSA. CDR3 in amino acids: CASISRGRVGELFF. The CDR3 region has the DNA TGTGCCAGCATCTCACGAGGACGGGTCGGGGAGCTGTTTTTT.

This clonotype has only a few counts. The rearrangement links TRBV12-3 or TRBV12-4 to TRBJ2-3; tentatively, D is TRBD1 (6 bases). V was clipped by 7 bases and J by 4 bases, with 12 bases between them. The CDR3 is 13 residues long. The CDR3 spells CASNRALPDTQYF. CDR3 coding DNA: TGTGCCAGCAACAGGGCATTGCCAGATACGCAGTATTTT.

V usage is TRBV5-1 and J usage is TRBJ1-6; weak D call: TRBD1 (5 bases). The germline V gene encodes CDR1 SGHRS and CDR2 YFSETQ. The CDR3 loop spans 14 amino acids. Between the trimmed V and J ends, which lost 2 bases and 7 bases, there was a span of 10 bases. CDR3 amino acids: CASSFQGINSPLHF. The CDR3 nucleotides are TGCGCCAGCAGCTTTCAGGGAATCAATTCACCCCTCCACTTT. The full variable domain, with the rest looked up from reference TRBV5-1 and TRBJ1-6, is KAGVTQTPRYLIKTRGQQVTLSCSPISGHRSVSWYQQTPGQGLQFLFEYFSETQRNKGNFPGRFSGRQFSNSRSEMNVSTLELGDSALYLCASSFQGINSPLHFGNGTRLTVT.

This clonotype occurred a few times. The rearrangement links TRBV21-1 to TRBJ2-1; whether TRBD2, the table's D call, matches the DNA was not checked. TRBV21-1 is labeled a pseudogene. CDR3 size: 19 residues. The CDR3: CASSKKRARWLSVNNEQFF. The CDR3 DNA reads TGTGCCAGCAGCAAAAAGAGGGCTAGGTGGCTTTCCGTAAACAATGAGCAGTTCTTC.

The chain recombines TRBV5-6 with TRBJ2-5; D uncertain. The J call may be in error: the DNA end matches TRBJ2-1 better. The germline CDR1 and CDR2 sequences are SGHDT and YYEEEE. The length of the CDR3 is 16 residues. DNA of the CDR3: TGTGCCAGCAGCTTGGCCGAAGGAGTTATCTACAATGAGCAGTTCTTC. This sequence encodes CASSLAEGVIYNEQFF.

V and J are TRBV20-1 and TRBJ2-1; D tentatively reads TRBD1 or TRBD2 (5 bases each). Germline CDR1 DFQATT, CDR2 SNEGSKA (reference sequence). The V end was cut by 3 bases, the J end by 4 bases, with 13 bases between. CDR3 length: 14 amino acids. CDR3 sequence reads: CSASVARGYNEQFF. CDR3 DNA sequence: TGCAGTGCTAGTGTAGCGAGGGGATACAATGAGCAGTTCTTC.

The chain recombines TRBV5-1 with TRBJ2-7; TRBD1 agrees at 11 bases. The J call may be in error: the DNA end matches TRBJ2-1 better. The CDR3 totals 17 residues. Looked up from germline, CDR1 is SGHRS and CDR2 is YFSETQ. DNA of the CDR3: TGCGCCAGCAGCGATCCGGGACAGGGGGAAATCTACAATGAGCAGTTCTTC. It specifies CASSDPGQGEIYNEQFF.

The J gene is TRBJ1-5, the V gene TRBV5-6, with 7 bases aligning to TRBD1. Germline loops: CDR1 SGHDT, CDR2 YYEEEE. This CDR3 has 15 residues. V lost 2 bases to trimming and J lost 4 bases; unmatched junction nucleotides: 6. The CDR3 nucleotides read TGTGCCAGCAGCTTAGGGTCACAGGGGAATCAGCCCCAGCATTTT. Translation gives CASSLGSQGNQPQHF.

This rearrangement joins TRBV7-2 to TRBJ2-2; TRBD1 matches 9 bases. Germline values: CDR1 SGHTA, CDR2 FQGNSA. The junction had 8 bases not matched to a gene; V was cut back by 5 bases and J by 7 bases. This CDR3 has 15 amino acids. The CDR3 is CASSAYRGRVGELFF. In DNA, the CDR3 is TGTGCCAGCAGCGCCTACAGGGGGCGCGTCGGGGAGCTGTTTTTT.

This clonotype was counted once. This rearrangement joins TRBV27 to TRBJ2-7; 7 positions match TRBD2. The V and J ends lost 6 bases and 2 bases, in that order; junction bases with no gene match: 13. Germline CDR1 is MNHEY and CDR2 is SMNVEV (reference sequence). The CDR3 runs 16 residues. The CDR3 loop reads CASRAVGTTLTYEQYF. CDR3 bases: TGTGCCAGCAGGGCCGTTGGGACTACCCTCACCTACGAGCAGTACTTC.

CDR3: CASSFLLRTGVGETQYF. DNA of the CDR3: TGTGCCAGCAGCTTCTTACTCAGGACAGGGGTAGGAGAGACCCAGTACTTC. This sequence joins TRBV11-2 and TRBJ2-5; TRBD1 matches at 9 bases. Germline V gene sequence: CDR1 SGHAT, CDR2 FQNNGV. Unmatched junction bases numbered 12, after V lost 3 bases and J lost 4 bases. The CDR3 totals 17 residues.

This clonotype has just one count. The rearrangement uses TRBV6-2 or TRBV6-3 and TRBJ2-5, with D uncertain. The DNA end favors TRBJ2-7, so the J call may be wrong. The CDR3 is made up of 13 amino acids. Germline V gene data show CDR1 as MNHEY and CDR2 as SVGEGT. This chain's CDR3 is CASSYLPEYEQYF. The CDR3 region has the DNA TGTGCCAGCAGTTACTTACCAGAGTACGAGCAGTACTTC.

This clonotype was seen a handful of times. The chain couples TRBV7-8 to TRBJ2-4, with 11 bases identical to TRBD1. This CDR3 region has 14 residues. The V and J ends lost 4 bases and 8 bases, in that order; junction bases with no gene match: 4. Germline V gives CDR1 SGHVS, CDR2 FQNEAQ. CDR3 sequence reads: CASSSGTGGDIQYF. The CDR3 region has the DNA TGTGCCAGCAGCTCCGGGACAGGGGGGGACATTCAGTACTTC.

This clonotype turned up a few times. This sequence joins TRBV7-2 and TRBJ1-5; D unclear. Germline-derived CDR1 and CDR2 are SGHTA and FQGNSA. This CDR3 has 12 residues. V was shortened by 1 base and J by 12 bases, with 10 bases between the two germline ends. The CDR3 DNA sequence: TGTGCCAGCAGCTTAGTTGGATGGGGCCAGCATTTT. Amino acid sequence: CASSLVGWGQHF.